One and the same sample provided the 15 T cell receptor beta chains below, sequenced in a study of neurological immune-mediated disorders. From the 5' RACE reads, TCRdb called clonotypes with MiXCR, one entry per CDR3 protein. This sample carries approximately 50,000 distinct CDR3 sequences, about 3.5% of them seen once, and the ten largest clones take 1.5% to 2%. The sample was PBMCs. The receptors come from a man aged 25 to 45 with multiple sclerosis.

At least ten counts were recorded for this clonotype. The rearrangement uses TRBV14 and TRBJ2-7; no definite D call. Trimming took off 1 base at V and 1 base at J, with 11 bases between the two ends. CDR1 SGHDN and CDR2 FVKESK come from the germline V gene. The CDR3 loop spans 15 amino acids. The CDR3 loop reads CASSQALSNSYEQYF. The CDR3 DNA is TGTGCCAGCAGCCAAGCCCTATCAAATTCCTACGAGCAGTACTTC.

This clonotype has ten or more counts. The V call is TRBV11-1, the J call TRBJ2-1, with 12 positions matching TRBD1. The CDR3 is 16 amino acids. The V and J ends lost 5 bases and 7 bases, in that order; junction bases with no gene match: 9. Per germline, CDR1 SGHAT and CDR2 FQDESV (reference sequence). CDR3 coding DNA: TGTGCCAGCAGCCCCTCCGGGACAGGGGGCTGGAATGAGCAGTTCTTC. Amino acids: CASSPSGTGGWNEQFF.

For the CDR3, the DNA is TGTGCCAGCAGCTTATATCCCGGGACAGGAAATAGCAATCAGCCCCAGCATTTT. Residues: CASSLYPGTGNSNQPQHF. J is TRBJ1-5 and V is TRBV7-6; 8 bases match TRBD1. The V and J ends lost 2 bases and 0 bases, in that order; junction bases with no gene match: 9. Germline values: CDR1 SGHVS, CDR2 FNYEAQ. The CDR3 is 18 residues long.

There are a few counts of this clonotype. This chain links TRBV12-3 or TRBV12-4 with TRBJ1-1, with TRBD1 matching over 7 bases. CDR3 length: 12 residues. V lost 11 bases to trimming and J lost 8 bases; unmatched junction nucleotides: 11. CDR3: CAGGGRQGEAFF. Here the CDR3 DNA reads TGTGCCGGGGGGGGGAGACAGGGCGAAGCTTTCTTT.

Comment on this clonotype: A much larger clone lies one base from this, so it may be a read error. The rearrangement joins TRBV6-5 to TRBJ1-1; 7 positions match TRBD1. In germline, CDR1 is MNHEY, CDR2 SVGAGI. This CDR3 has 15 amino acids. CDR3 residues: CASSALRGMNTESFF. The CDR3 bases are TGTGCCAGCAGTGCCCTCAGGGGGATGAACACTGAATCTTTCTTT.

This clonotype came up many times. This chain joins TRBV7-2 and TRBJ2-5; TRBD1 might be the D (6 bases). This CDR3 has 14 residues. Germline loops: CDR1 SGHTA, CDR2 FQGNSA. Trimming took 2 bases from V and 5 from J, leaving 12 bases between them. The CDR3 region has the DNA TGTGCCAGCAGCTTACAGGGGTCGGGCGAGACCCAGTACTTC. Translating it yields CASSLQGSGETQYF.

At least ten counts were recorded for this clonotype. The gene calls are TRBV7-9 and TRBJ2-3; no firm D call. The V and J ends lost 1 base and 5 bases respectively, with 10 bases between them. The CDR3 has 14 amino acids. Germline CDR1 reads SEHNR; CDR2 reads FQNEAQ (reference sequence). The CDR3 DNA is TGTGCCAGCAGCTTAGTATCCGAGGAAGATACGCAGTATTTT. Translated, it gives CASSLVSEEDTQYF.

The table lists this clonotype with many counts. This chain links TRBV3-1 with TRBJ2-2; tentatively, D is TRBD2 (6 bases). The germline V gene encodes CDR1 LGHDT and CDR2 YNNKEL (reference sequence). The CDR3 consists of 13 residues. V was clipped by 3 bases and J by 8 bases, with 10 bases between them. Here the CDR3 reads CASSQMSGGELFF. The CDR3 DNA is TGTGCCAGCAGCCAGATGAGCGGGGGGGAGCTGTTTTTT. Together with reference TRBV3-1 and TRBJ2-2, the CDR3 gives the full variable domain: DTAVSQTPKYLVTQMGNDKSIKCEQNLGHDTMYWYKQDSKKFLKIMFSYNNKELIINETVPNRFSPKSPDKAHLNLHINSLELGDSAVYFCASSQMSGGELFFGEGSRLTVL.

This chain's CDR3 is CASSLGRGNYGYTF. CDR3 nucleotides: TGCGCCAGCAGCTTGGGTCGGGGGAACTATGGCTACACCTTC. This chain links TRBV5-1 with TRBJ1-2; possibly TRBD1 for D (5 bases). Germline CDR1 SGHRS, CDR2 YFSETQ. Trimming cost V 0 bases and J 2 bases, with 8 bases left between them. The length of the CDR3 is 14 residues.

This clonotype showed up many times. The J gene is TRBJ2-1, the V gene TRBV3-1; D unresolved. CDR3 length: 13 amino acids. Germline CDR1 reads LGHDT; CDR2 reads YNNKEL (reference sequence). V lost 0 bases and J lost 10, with 10 bases in between. CDR3 in amino acids: CASSQDLFLEQFF. Here the CDR3 DNA reads TGTGCCAGCAGCCAAGATTTGTTCCTAGAGCAGTTCTTC.

This clonotype was detected ten times or more. This sequence joins TRBV2 and TRBJ2-5, with D perhaps matching TRBD2 (5 bases). V shed 7 bases and J shed 1 base, with 16 bases lying between them. The CDR3 is 15 amino acids. CDR1 SNHLY and CDR2 FYNNEI come from the germline V gene. Here the CDR3 reads CASTLGGGLQETQYF. In DNA, the CDR3 is TGTGCCAGCACGCTTGGAGGCGGCCTCCAAGAGACCCAGTACTTC.

This clonotype was counted at least ten times. CDR3 nucleotides: TGCAGCGTAGGGACTAGCGGGAGGGCCGGAGATGAGCAGTTCTTC. Amino acid sequence: CSVGTSGRAGDEQFF. V and J are TRBV29-1 and TRBJ2-1; TRBD2 matches at 16 bases. The V gene end was trimmed by 6 bases and the J gene end by 8 bases; junction bases not matched to a gene: 7. CDR3 length equals 15 residues. Germline V gene lookup returns CDR1 SQVTM and CDR2 ANQGSEA.

This clonotype was detected ten times or more. The chain uses TRBV28 and TRBJ2-3; the match to TRBD2 covers 10 bases. This CDR3 region has 15 residues. CDR1 MDHEN and CDR2 SYDVKM come from the germline V gene. V lost 5 bases, J lost 8 bases, and 10 bases stayed unmatched. The CDR3 reads CASSGLAGVIATQYF. CDR3 nucleotides: TGTGCCAGCAGTGGTCTAGCGGGAGTAATAGCTACGCAGTATTTT.

This clonotype appeared many times. J is TRBJ2-3 and V is TRBV6-5; D gene unclear. The V end lost 6 bases, the J end lost 6 bases, and 10 bases lay between the germline ends. Germline V gene sequence: CDR1 MNHEY, CDR2 SVGAGI. The CDR3 is 12 amino acids. The CDR3 here is CASSTSMDTQYF. The CDR3 coding sequence is TGTGCCAGCAGCACATCTATGGATACGCAGTATTTT.

This clonotype has a count of ten or more. The CDR3 DNA reads as TGCGCCAGCAGATCTTATAGCGGGGGTGAAGAGACCCAGTACTTC. It encodes CASRSYSGGEETQYF. The chain links TRBV5-1 to TRBJ2-5, with 9 bases aligning to TRBD2. V gave up 5 bases and J gave up 3 bases; unmatched junction bases: 8. The germline V gene encodes CDR1 SGHRS and CDR2 YFSETQ. The CDR3 sequence is 15 residues long.